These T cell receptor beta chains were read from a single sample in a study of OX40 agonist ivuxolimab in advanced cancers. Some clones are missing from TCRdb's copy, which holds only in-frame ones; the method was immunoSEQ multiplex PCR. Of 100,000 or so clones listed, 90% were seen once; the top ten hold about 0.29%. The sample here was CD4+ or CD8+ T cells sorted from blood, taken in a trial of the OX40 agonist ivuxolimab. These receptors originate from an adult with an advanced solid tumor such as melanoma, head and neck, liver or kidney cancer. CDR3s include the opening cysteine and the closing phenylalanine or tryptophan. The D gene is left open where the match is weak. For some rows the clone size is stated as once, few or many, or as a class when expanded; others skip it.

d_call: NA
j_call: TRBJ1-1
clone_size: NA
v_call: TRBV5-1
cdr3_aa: CASRPPGGGYTEAFF
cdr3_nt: TGCGCCAGCCGCCCACCGGGGGGGGGATACACTGAAGCTTTCTTT

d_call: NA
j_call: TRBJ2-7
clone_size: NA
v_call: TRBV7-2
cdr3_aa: CASSFGGSYEQYF
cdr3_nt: TGTGCCAGCAGCTTTGGCGGCAGCTACGAGCAGTACTTC

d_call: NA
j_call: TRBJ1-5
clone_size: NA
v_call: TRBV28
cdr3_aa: CASSSPGNRQPQHF
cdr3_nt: TGTGCCAGCAGTTCTCCAGGGAATAGGCAGCCCCAGCATTTT

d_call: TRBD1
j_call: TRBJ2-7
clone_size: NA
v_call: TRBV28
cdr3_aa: CASSLPGQGTYEQYF
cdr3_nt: TGTGCCAGCAGTCTACCGGGACAGGGCACCTACGAGCAGTACTTC

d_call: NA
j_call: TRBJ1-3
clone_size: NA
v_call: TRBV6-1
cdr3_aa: CASSVSPSGNTIYF
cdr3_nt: TGTGCCAGCAGTGTATCTCCCTCTGGAAACACCATATATTTT

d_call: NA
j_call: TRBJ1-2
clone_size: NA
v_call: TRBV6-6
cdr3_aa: CASTFRPAANYGHTF
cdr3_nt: TGTGCCAGCACCTTCCGCCCGGCAGCGAACTATGGCCACACCTTC

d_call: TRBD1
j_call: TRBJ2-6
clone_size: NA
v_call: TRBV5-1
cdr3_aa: CASSPGQGASGANVLTF
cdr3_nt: TGCGCCAGCAGCCCTGGACAGGGGGCCTCTGGGGCCAACGTCCTGACTTTC

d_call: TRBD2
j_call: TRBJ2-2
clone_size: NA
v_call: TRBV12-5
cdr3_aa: CASGLFRFGTSSTGELFF
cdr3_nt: TGTGCTAGTGGTTTGTTCCGCTTCGGGACTAGCAGCACCGGGGAGCTGTTTTTT

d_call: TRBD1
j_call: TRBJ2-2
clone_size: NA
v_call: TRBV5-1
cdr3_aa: CASSQTGTGRTGELFF
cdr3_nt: TGCGCCAGCAGCCAAACCGGGACAGGGCGTACCGGGGAGCTGTTTTTT

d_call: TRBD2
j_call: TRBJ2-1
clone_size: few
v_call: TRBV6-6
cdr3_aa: CASRPRLAGENEQFF
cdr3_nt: TGTGCCAGCAGGCCAAGACTAGCGGGAGAGAATGAGCAGTTCTTC

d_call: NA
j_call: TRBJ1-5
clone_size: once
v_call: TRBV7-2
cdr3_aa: CASSRDKFGPQHF
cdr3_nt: TGTGCCAGCAGCAGGGACAAGTTCGGACCCCAGCATTTT

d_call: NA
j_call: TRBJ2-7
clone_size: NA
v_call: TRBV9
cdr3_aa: CASSVSDTNSYEQYF
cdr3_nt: TGTGCCAGCAGCGTATCGGACACAAACTCCTACGAGCAGTACTTC

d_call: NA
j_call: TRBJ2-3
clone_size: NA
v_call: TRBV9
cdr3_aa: CASSVIFAGRPQYF
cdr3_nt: TGTGCCAGCAGCGTAATCTTTGCAGGCAGACCGCAGTATTTT

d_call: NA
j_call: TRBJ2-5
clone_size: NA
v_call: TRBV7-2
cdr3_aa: CASSLSGVAETQYF
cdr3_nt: TGTGCCAGCAGCTTATCCGGGGTGGCCGAGACCCAGTACTTC

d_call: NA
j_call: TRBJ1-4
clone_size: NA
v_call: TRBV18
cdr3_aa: CASSRSGLATNEKLFF
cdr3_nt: TGTGCCAGCTCACGTTCCGGTTTAGCAACTAATGAAAAACTGTTTTTT

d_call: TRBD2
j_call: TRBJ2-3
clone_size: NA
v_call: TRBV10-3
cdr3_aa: CAIASGSPDTQYF
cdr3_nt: TGTGCCATCGCTAGCGGGAGCCCAGATACGCAGTATTTT

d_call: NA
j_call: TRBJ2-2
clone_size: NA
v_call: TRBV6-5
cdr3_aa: CASSLGYTGELFF
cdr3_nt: TGTGCCAGCAGTCTCGGATACACCGGGGAGCTGTTTTTT

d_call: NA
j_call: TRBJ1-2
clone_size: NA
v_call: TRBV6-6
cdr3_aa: CASSSTGFGYTF
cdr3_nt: TGTGCCAGCAGTTCTACAGGGTTTGGCTACACCTTC

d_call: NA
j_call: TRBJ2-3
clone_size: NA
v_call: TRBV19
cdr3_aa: CASTAGRYTDTQYF
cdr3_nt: TGTGCCAGTACTGCGGGCAGGTACACAGATACGCAGTATTTT

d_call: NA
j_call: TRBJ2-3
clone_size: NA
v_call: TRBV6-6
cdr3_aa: CASRDMGVRDTQYF
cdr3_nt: TGTGCCAGCAGAGACATGGGAGTACGGGATACGCAGTATTTT

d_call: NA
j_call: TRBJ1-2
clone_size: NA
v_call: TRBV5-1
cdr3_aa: CASSLDPGNYGYTF
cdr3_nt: TGCGCCAGCAGCTTGGACCCGGGAAACTATGGCTACACCTTC

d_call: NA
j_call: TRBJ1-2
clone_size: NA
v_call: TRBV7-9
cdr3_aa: CASPPLGRVLYYGYTF
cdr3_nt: TGTGCCAGTCCCCCCTTGGGAAGGGTACTATATTATGGCTACACCTTC

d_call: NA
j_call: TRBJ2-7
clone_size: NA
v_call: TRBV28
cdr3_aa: CASSRRAPLTGSYEQYF
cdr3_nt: TGTGCCAGCAGCCGAAGGGCCCCTCTAACAGGCTCCTACGAGCAGTACTTC

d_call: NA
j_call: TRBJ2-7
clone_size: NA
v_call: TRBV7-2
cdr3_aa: CASSRIRGGEQYF
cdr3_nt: TGTGCCAGCAGCAGAATCAGGGGGGGCGAGCAGTACTTC

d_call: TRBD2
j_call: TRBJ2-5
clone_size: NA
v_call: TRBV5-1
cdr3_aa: CASSLELAGSKTQYF
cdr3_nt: TGCGCCAGCAGCTTGGAACTAGCGGGATCAAAGACCCAGTACTTC

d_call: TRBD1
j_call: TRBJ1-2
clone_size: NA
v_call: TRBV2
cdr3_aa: CASSDGTGGHYGYTF
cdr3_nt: TGTGCCAGCAGTGACGGGACAGGGGGCCACTATGGCTACACCTTC

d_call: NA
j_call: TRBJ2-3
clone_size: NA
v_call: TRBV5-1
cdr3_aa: CASSFSRLDTDTQYF
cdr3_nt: TGCGCCAGCAGCTTCTCCCGACTAGATACAGATACGCAGTATTTT

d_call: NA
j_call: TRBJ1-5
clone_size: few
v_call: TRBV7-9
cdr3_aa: CASSLQGNQPQHF
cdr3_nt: TGTGCCAGCAGCTTACAGGGAAACCAGCCCCAGCATTTT

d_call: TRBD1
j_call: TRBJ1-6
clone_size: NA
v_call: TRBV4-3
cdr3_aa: CASSQRTGLYSPLHF
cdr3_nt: TGCGCCAGCAGCCAAAGGACAGGGTTATATTCACCCCTCCACTTT

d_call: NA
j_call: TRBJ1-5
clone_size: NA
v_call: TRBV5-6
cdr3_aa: CASSLAGSGNQPQHF
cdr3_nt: TGTGCCAGCAGCTTGGCCGGCAGCGGCAATCAGCCCCAGCATTTT

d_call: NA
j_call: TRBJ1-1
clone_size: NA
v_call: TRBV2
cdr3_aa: CASNLGGAEAFF
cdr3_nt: TGTGCCAGCAACCTCGGGGGAGCTGAAGCTTTCTTT

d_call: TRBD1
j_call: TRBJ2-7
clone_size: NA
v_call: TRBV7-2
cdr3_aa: CASSFDRAYEQYF
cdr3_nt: TGTGCCAGCAGTTTCGACAGGGCCTACGAGCAGTACTTC

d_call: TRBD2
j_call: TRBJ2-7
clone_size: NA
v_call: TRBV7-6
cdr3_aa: CASRPLSGTRYEQYF
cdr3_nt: TGTGCCAGCAGGCCTCTGAGCGGGACCCGTTACGAGCAGTACTTC

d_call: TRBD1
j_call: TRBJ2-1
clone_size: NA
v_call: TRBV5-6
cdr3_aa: CASSLGGQGDYNEQFF
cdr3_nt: TGTGCCAGCAGCTTGGGAGGGCAGGGGGACTACAATGAGCAGTTCTTC

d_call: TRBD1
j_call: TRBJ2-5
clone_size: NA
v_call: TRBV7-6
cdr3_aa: CASSVDRVKETQYF
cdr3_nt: TGTGCCAGCAGCGTCGACAGGGTAAAAGAGACCCAGTACTTC

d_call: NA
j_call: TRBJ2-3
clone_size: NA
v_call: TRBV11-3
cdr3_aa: CASSRGGTVTQYF
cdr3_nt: TGTGCCAGCAGCAGAGGGGGTACAGTCACGCAGTATTTT

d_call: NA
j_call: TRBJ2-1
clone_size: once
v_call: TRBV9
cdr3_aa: CASSVEAGNNEQFF
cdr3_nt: TGTGCCAGCAGCGTAGAGGCCGGAAACAATGAGCAGTTCTTC

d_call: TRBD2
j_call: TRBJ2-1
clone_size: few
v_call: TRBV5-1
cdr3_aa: CASSPRTSGLYNEQFF
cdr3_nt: TGCGCCAGCAGCCCCAGGACTAGCGGGCTCTACAATGAGCAGTTCTTC

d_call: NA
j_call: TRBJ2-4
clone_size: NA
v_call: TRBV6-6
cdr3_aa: CASSYSRGNKNIQYF
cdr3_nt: TGTGCCAGCAGTTACTCGAGGGGGAACAAAAACATTCAGTACTTC

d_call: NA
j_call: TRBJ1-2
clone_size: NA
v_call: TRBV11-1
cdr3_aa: CASSRANYGYTF
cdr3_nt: TGTGCCAGCAGCCGGGCTAACTATGGCTACACCTTC

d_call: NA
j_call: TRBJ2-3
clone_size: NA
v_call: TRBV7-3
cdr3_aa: CASSVADTQYF
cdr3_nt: TGTGCCAGCAGCGTTGCAGATACGCAGTATTTT

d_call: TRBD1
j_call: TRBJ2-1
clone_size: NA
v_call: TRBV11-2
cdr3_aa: CASSPDRGNTEQFF
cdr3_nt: TGTGCCAGCAGCCCGGACAGGGGGAACACAGAGCAGTTCTTC

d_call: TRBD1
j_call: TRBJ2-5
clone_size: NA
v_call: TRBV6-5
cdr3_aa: CASSRQGVRETQYF
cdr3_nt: TGTGCCAGCAGTCGACAGGGGGTAAGGGAGACCCAGTACTTC

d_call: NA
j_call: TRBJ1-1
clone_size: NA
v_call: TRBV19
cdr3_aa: CASRLLMNTEAFF
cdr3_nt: TGTGCCAGTCGCCTCCTTATGAACACTGAAGCTTTCTTT

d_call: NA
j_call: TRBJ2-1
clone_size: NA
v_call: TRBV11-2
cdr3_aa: CASSLGRGGRTYNEQFF
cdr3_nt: TGTGCCAGCAGCTTAGGGAGGGGGGGCAGGACCTACAATGAGCAGTTCTTC

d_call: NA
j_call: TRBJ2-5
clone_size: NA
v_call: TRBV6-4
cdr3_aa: CASSDSRQAETQYF
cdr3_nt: TGTGCCAGCAGTGACTCCCGACAGGCCGAGACCCAGTACTTC

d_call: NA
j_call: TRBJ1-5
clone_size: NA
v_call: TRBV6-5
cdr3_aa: CASSYSAGSNQPQHF
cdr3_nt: TGTGCCAGCAGTTACTCGGCGGGAAGCAATCAGCCCCAGCATTTT

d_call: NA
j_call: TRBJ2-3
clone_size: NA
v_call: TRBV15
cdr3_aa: CATSRDQAGPQDTQYF
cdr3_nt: TGTGCCACCAGCAGAGATCAAGCTGGTCCGCAAGATACGCAGTATTTT

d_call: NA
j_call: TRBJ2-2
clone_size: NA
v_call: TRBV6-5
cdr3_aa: CASSWQGANTGELFF
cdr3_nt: TGTGCCAGCAGTTGGCAGGGCGCGAACACCGGGGAGCTGTTTTTT

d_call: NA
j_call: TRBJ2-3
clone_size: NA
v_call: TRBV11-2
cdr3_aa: CASSLDPARADTQYF
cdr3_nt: TGTGCCAGCAGCTTAGATCCAGCCAGGGCGGATACGCAGTATTTT

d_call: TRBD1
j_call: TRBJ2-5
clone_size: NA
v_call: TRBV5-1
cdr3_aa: CASSSGTVIRETQYF
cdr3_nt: TGCGCCAGCAGCTCCGGGACAGTTATTCGGGAGACCCAGTACTTC